The 18 T cell receptor beta chains presented below share a single source sample, sequenced in a study of Graves' ophthalmopathy and Graves' hyperthyroidism. RNA transcripts served as template for amplifying TCR beta CDR3 sequences. RT-PCR in the first round used HTBI primers; a second-round multiplex PCR followed. TCRdb re-derived calls from the multiplex PCR reads in MiXCR, one entry per CDR3 protein. The sample includes 200,000 to 250,000 distinct CDR3 sequences, around 45% of them seen just once. Input material: peripheral blood. The receptors shown here come from an adult man with Graves' ophthalmopathy.

The V and J genes are TRBV20-1 and TRBJ2-5, with TRBD2 matching 7 bases. V shed 7 bases and J 4 bases; nucleotides not matched to a gene: 6. The CDR3 spans 12 residues. The germline gives CDR1 DFQATT, CDR2 SNEGSKA (reference sequence). The CDR3 loop is CSESRGGETQYF. The CDR3 DNA reads TGCAGTGAATCCCGCGGGGGAGAGACCCAGTACTTC.

This clonotype came up a few times. V is TRBV25-1 and J is TRBJ2-2; TRBD1 agrees at 9 bases. J gave up 5 bases and V 5 bases, and 6 bases lay outside the gene matches. From germline, CDR1 is MGHDK and CDR2 SYGVNS. The CDR3 runs to 15 residues. In nucleotides, the CDR3 is TGTGCCAGCAGTTTCGGGACAGGGTGGACCGGGGAGCTGTTTTTT. This sequence encodes CASSFGTGWTGELFF.

The rearrangement joins TRBV5-4 to TRBJ2-5; 9 nucleotides align to TRBD1. Trimming at V came to 4 bases and at J to 7 bases, leaving 11 bases not matched to a gene. CDR3 length equals 15 residues. CDR1 is SGHNT, CDR2 YYREEE, per germline (reference sequence). As DNA, the CDR3 is TGTGCCAGCAGCCCCCGGACTGGACAGGGGTGGACCCAGTACTTC. Protein product: CASSPRTGQGWTQYF.

J is TRBJ1-5 and V is TRBV28; D remains unclear. The CDR3 spans 12 residues. Germline lookup yields CDR1 MDHEN and CDR2 SYDVKM. Trimming removed 7 bases at V and 3 bases at J, with 7 bases between. The CDR3 sequence is CASNGLNQPQHF. CDR3 nucleotide sequence: TGTGCCAGCAACGGCCTCAATCAGCCCCAGCATTTT. The complete variable domain, with remaining parts taken from reference TRBV28 and TRBJ1-5, reads DVKVTQSSRYLVKRTGEKVFLECVQDMDHENMFWYRQDPGLGLRLIYFSYDVKMKEKGDIPEGYSVSREKKERFSLILESASTNQTSMYLCASNGLNQPQHFGDGTRLSIL.

V gene TRBV20-1 combines with J gene TRBJ1-1; 8 nucleotides agree with TRBD1. The CDR3 runs 15 residues. The ends lost 6 bases at V and 5 bases at J; junction bases unmatched: 14. Germline V lookup: CDR1 DFQATT, CDR2 SNEGSKA (reference sequence). The CDR3 sequence is CSASSDSGGLTEAFF. CDR3 coding DNA: TGCAGTGCCAGCTCCGATTCAGGGGGCCTAACTGAAGCTTTCTTT.

The chain recombines TRBV7-2 with TRBJ1-1; no firm D call. CDR1 and CDR2 from the germline V gene are SGHTA and FQGNSA. This CDR3 region has 13 residues. Trimming took 2 bases from V and 1 from J, leaving 5 bases between them. The CDR3 bases are TGTGCCAGCAGCTTACACAGGAACACTGAAGCTTTCTTT. The encoded protein is CASSLHRNTEAFF.

DNA of the CDR3: TGCGCCAGCAGCTTGGGTGACAGTGACAATGAGCAGTTCTTC. Translated: CASSLGDSDNEQFF. The chain couples TRBV5-1 to TRBJ2-5, with D possibly being TRBD1 (5 bases). The J call may be in error: the DNA end matches TRBJ2-1 better. The CDR3 contains 14 residues. The germline gives CDR1 SGHRS, CDR2 YFSETQ.

The chain links TRBV7-3 to TRBJ2-7; 7 bases line up with TRBD1. The length of the CDR3 is 15 residues. Germline CDR1 reads SGHTA; CDR2 reads FQGTGA. V lost 5 bases and J lost 4; bases outside the gene matches: 11. CDR3 in amino acids: CASSRQGGRFYEQYF. CDR3 DNA: TGTGCCAGCAGCCGACAGGGTGGCCGGTTTTACGAGCAGTACTTC.

V usage is TRBV9 and J usage is TRBJ1-5; 7 nucleotides match TRBD1. V lost 3 bases and J lost 1; bases outside the gene matches: 7. The CDR3 loop spans 16 amino acids. Germline V lookup: CDR1 SGDLS, CDR2 YYNGEE. In DNA, the CDR3 is TGTGCCAGCAGCGCCTTCCTGACAGGGAGCAATCAGCCCCAGCATTTT. Translated, it gives CASSAFLTGSNQPQHF.

This sequence joins TRBV9 and TRBJ1-4; D perhaps matches TRBD1 (5 bases). Germline CDR1 and CDR2: SGDLS and YYNGEE. With 2 bases removed from V and 5 bases from J, the gap between germline ends came to 10 bases. The CDR3 consists of 14 residues. The CDR3 DNA reads as TGTGCCAGCAGCGTGGGGGACTACAATGAAAAACTGTTTTTT. Encoded protein: CASSVGDYNEKLFF.

As regards this clonotype: A much larger clone is a single base away; this may be a read error. This chain joins TRBV5-6 and TRBJ2-7; 7 bases are shared with TRBD1. Germline values: CDR1 SGHDT, CDR2 YYEEEE. V was clipped by 4 bases and J by 3 bases; unmatched bases: 4. The CDR3 loop spans 13 amino acids. The CDR3 spells CASSTGTVYEQYF. The CDR3 coding sequence is TGTGCCAGCAGCACCGGGACAGTCTACGAGCAGTACTTC.

This clonotype was observed a few times. The J gene is TRBJ1-3, the V gene TRBV12-3 or TRBV12-4, with no clear D. This CDR3 contains 13 residues. The germline V and J ends were trimmed by 5 bases and 8 bases, with 13 bases remaining between them. CDR3 sequence reads: CASSTRRQDTIYF. For the CDR3, the DNA is TGTGCCAGCAGTACAAGGAGGCAGGACACCATATATTTT.

The rearrangement joins TRBV12-3 or TRBV12-4 to TRBJ1-3; maybe TRBD1 (6 bases). V was cut by 6 bases and J by 0 bases, with 15 bases left in between. The CDR3 covers 16 residues. CDR3 in DNA: TGTGCCAGCAGCTCCGGACAGTCGATCTCTGGAAACACCATATATTTT. Protein: CASSSGQSISGNTIYF.

A few counts support this clonotype. The genes are TRBV29-1 and TRBJ2-5, with 9 bases aligning to TRBD2. The V segment lost 7 bases and the J segment 5 bases; nucleotides outside the gene matches: 17. The CDR3 consists of 16 residues. In germline, CDR1 is SQVTM, CDR2 ANQGSEA. CDR3 nucleotides: TGCAGCGCCGTAGAGGGACTAGCAGGGCCCCGGGAGACCCAGTACTTC. This gives the protein CSAVEGLAGPRETQYF.

The rearrangement joins TRBV20-1 to TRBJ2-7; D is possibly TRBD2 (6 bases). With 0 bases removed from V and 7 bases from J, the gap between germline ends came to 7 bases. Per germline, CDR1 DFQATT and CDR2 SNEGSKA (reference sequence). The CDR3 runs to 11 residues. CDR3 region: CSAREGREQYF. The CDR3 nucleotides are TGCAGTGCTAGAGAGGGGAGGGAGCAGTACTTC.

This clonotype was seen more than once but under ten times. This chain uses TRBV7-8 with TRBJ1-5, with 9 bases identical to TRBD1. After removal of 5 bases from V and 6 bases from J, the junction contained 11 bases not matched to a gene. Germline CDR1 is SGHVS and CDR2 is FQNEAQ. This CDR3 region has 16 residues. The CDR3 DNA reads TGTGCCAGCAGCCCCTCTAGGGACAGGGCGAGTCAGCCCCAGCATTTT. Protein sequence: CASSPSRDRASQPQHF. Full variable domain (remainder filled in from reference TRBV7-8 and TRBJ1-5): GAGVSQSPRYKVAKRGQDVALRCDPISGHVSLFWYQQALGQGPEFLTYFQNEAQLDKSGLPSDRFFAERPEGSVSTLKIQRTQQEDSAVYLCASSPSRDRASQPQHFGDGTRLSIL.

Of note for this clonotype: Sequence at one end of the junction differs from germline and may be a read error. The chain combines TRBV15 with TRBJ2-3, with no clear D. The length of the CDR3 is 13 residues. The germline CDR1 and CDR2 sequences are LNHNV and YYDKDF (reference sequence). The DNA of the CDR3 is TGTGCCACCAGCAGGGACGGCACAGATATGCAGTATTTT. It codes for CATSRDGTDMQYF. The variable domain in full, with the rest retrieved from reference TRBV15 and TRBJ2-3, is DAMVIQNPRYQVTQFGKPVTLSCSQTLNHNVMYWYQQKSSQAPKLLFHYYDKDFNNEADTPDNFQSRRPNTSFCFLDIRSPGLGDTAMYLCATSRDGTDMQYFGPGTRLTVL.

This clonotype was found a few times. The CDR3 sequence is CASSQWTGAYEQYF. For the CDR3, the DNA is TGCGCCAGCAGCCAATGGACAGGAGCCTACGAGCAGTACTTC. The chain joins TRBV4-1 to TRBJ2-7; 7 bases fit TRBD1. The length of the CDR3 is 14 residues. Germline values: CDR1 MGHRA, CDR2 YSYEKL. Trimming removed 2 bases from V and 2 bases from J; junction bases left unmatched: 3.